The rows below give T cell receptor beta chains drawn from one sample of a study of OX40 agonist ivuxolimab in advanced cancers. Data came from immunoSEQ multiplex PCR; TCRdb stores just in-frame clones and leaves some out. The data contain around 17,000 clones, approximately 78% of them singletons. The specimen was CD4+ or CD8+ T cells sorted from blood, collected in a trial of the OX40 agonist ivuxolimab. All receptors derive from an adult with an advanced solid tumor such as melanoma, head and neck, liver or kidney cancer. Each CDR3 is given with its conserved first and last residue. The D gene is left open where the match is weak. Clone size, where shown, is once, few, many, or a class for clones that have expanded.

medium-sized	NA	TRBV19	TRBJ1-1	CASSIAVGGQAEAFF	TGTGCCAGTAGTATCGCCGTTGGAGGGCAAGCTGAAGCTTTCTTT
NA	NA	TRBV9	TRBJ1-4	CASSEGTASNREKLFF	TGTGCCAGCAGCGAGGGGACCGCCTCAAACCGTGAAAAACTGTTTTTT
medium-sized	NA	TRBV27	TRBJ1-1	CASSLLTDWGTEAFF	TGTGCCAGCAGTTTATTGACCGACTGGGGGACTGAAGCTTTCTTT
NA	NA	TRBV4-3	TRBJ1-2	CASSPFQGGSYGYTF	TGCGCCAGCAGCCCTTTCCAAGGGGGGAGCTATGGCTACACCTTC
NA	NA	TRBV28	TRBJ1-3	CASSRAPGHDSGNTIYF	TGTGCCAGCAGTCGCGCTCCGGGACACGACTCTGGAAACACCATATATTTT
NA	NA	TRBV19	TRBJ2-3	CASSERTASTDTQYF	TGTGCCAGTAGTGAACGTACGGCTAGCACAGATACGCAGTATTTT
few	TRBD1	TRBV4-1	TRBJ1-6	CASSQAGGSTNSPLHF	TGCGCCAGCAGCCAGGCAGGGGGCTCCACGAATTCACCCCTCCACTTT
few	NA	TRBV12-5	TRBJ2-1	CASGSNRGPNYNEQFF	TGTGCTAGTGGCAGCAACCGGGGGCCTAACTACAATGAGCAGTTCTTC
NA	NA	TRBV4-3	TRBJ2-2	CASSQGGGGRSTGELFF	TGCGCCAGCAGCCAAGGGGGGGGCGGCCGGAGCACCGGGGAGCTGTTTTTT
NA	NA	TRBV15	TRBJ1-4	CATSRGGWNEKLFF	TGTGCCACCAGCAGAGGGGGTTGGAATGAAAAACTGTTTTTT
few	NA	TRBV5-8	TRBJ2-7	CASSLEDGWQYF	TGTGCCAGCAGCTTGGAGGACGGGTGGCAGTACTTC
NA	TRBD2	TRBV9	TRBJ2-1	CASSASGGSYNEQFF	TGTGCCAGCAGCGCTAGCGGGGGCTCCTACAATGAGCAGTTCTTC
medium-sized	NA	TRBV27	TRBJ2-5	CASSLGSGRGEETQYF	TGTGCCAGCAGTTTAGGGTCCGGCAGGGGCGAAGAGACCCAGTACTTC
NA	TRBD1	TRBV6-5	TRBJ2-7	CASSYAQGIYEQYF	TGTGCCAGCAGTTACGCACAGGGGATTTACGAGCAGTACTTC
NA	TRBD2	TRBV19	TRBJ2-3	CASNLGLVADTQYF	TGTGCCAGTAATCTAGGACTAGTTGCAGATACGCAGTATTTT
medium-sized	NA	TRBV27	TRBJ1-4	CASSSQTQLPAGKLFF	TGTGCCAGCAGTTCTCAGACTCAGCTCCCCGCGGGAAAACTGTTTTTT
NA	TRBD2	TRBV13	TRBJ2-1	CASSLMVAGGNEQFF	TGTGCCAGCAGCTTAATGGTAGCGGGGGGGAATGAGCAGTTCTTC
NA	NA	TRBV9	TRBJ1-2	CASSVGGGAPDGYTF	TGTGCCAGCAGCGTAGGAGGAGGGGCGCCCGATGGCTACACCTTC
NA	NA	TRBV9	TRBJ2-3	CASSPRLSVSTDTQYF	TGTGCCAGCAGCCCCCGCCTGAGCGTTAGCACAGATACGCAGTATTTT
few	NA	TRBV7-9	TRBJ2-3	CASSLGIGGSPGGDTQYF	TGTGCCAGCAGCTTAGGAATAGGAGGCTCCCCTGGAGGAGATACGCAGTATTTT
once	TRBD2	TRBV9	TRBJ2-5	CASSPGLAGGQETQYF	TGTGCCAGCAGCCCCGGACTAGCGGGGGGCCAGGAGACCCAGTACTTC
NA	NA	TRBV5-1	TRBJ2-7	CASSWGPGVYEQYF	TGCGCCAGCAGCTGGGGGCCGGGGGTCTACGAGCAGTACTTC
NA	NA	TRBV5-1	TRBJ2-1	CASSLSVSEQFF	TGCGCCAGCAGCTTGTCGGTCTCTGAGCAGTTCTTC
NA	NA	TRBV11-3	TRBJ2-7	CASSKGPNYEQYF	TGTGCCAGCAGCAAGGGCCCAAACTACGAGCAGTACTTC
NA	NA	TRBV6-6	TRBJ2-5	CASSYGNSAQGETQYF	TGTGCCAGCAGTTACGGCAATTCGGCACAAGGGGAGACCCAGTACTTC
NA	NA	TRBV27	TRBJ1-1	CASWTAMNTEAFF	TGTGCCAGCTGGACAGCTATGAACACTGAAGCTTTCTTT
few	NA	TRBV19	TRBJ2-6	CASSITQSGANVLTF	TGTGCCAGTAGTATAACGCAATCTGGGGCCAACGTCCTGACTTTC
once	TRBD1	TRBV27	TRBJ2-7	CASSLFQGAGEQYF	TGTGCCAGCAGTTTATTTCAGGGGGCGGGCGAGCAGTACTTC
NA	TRBD1	TRBV19	TRBJ2-1	CASSTPGTGLYNEQFF	TGTGCCAGTAGTACTCCCGGGACAGGGTTATACAATGAGCAGTTCTTC
NA	NA	TRBV27	TRBJ2-7	CASSKGPNYEQYF	TGTGCCAGCAGCAAGGGCCCAAACTACGAGCAGTACTTC
medium-sized	NA	TRBV7-7	TRBJ1-3	CASSLNPGSGNTIYF	TGTGCCAGCAGCTTAAACCCAGGGTCTGGAAACACCATATATTTT
NA	NA	TRBV6-5	TRBJ1-1	CASSYSGGIATEAFF	TGTGCCAGCAGTTACTCTGGGGGGATCGCGACTGAAGCTTTCTTT
NA	NA	TRBV9	TRBJ2-2	CASSAPRTGELFF	TGTGCCAGCAGCGCTCCGCGCACCGGGGAGCTGTTTTTT
NA	NA	TRBV30	TRBJ2-7	CAWTTLDKGNGYEQYF	TGTGCCTGGACCACATTAGACAAGGGCAATGGCTACGAGCAGTACTTC
NA	NA	TRBV7-2	TRBJ2-7	CASSPPGASYEQYF	TGTGCCAGCAGCCCGCCCGGGGCTTCCTACGAGCAGTACTTC
NA	NA	TRBV30	TRBJ2-7	CAWRGLSGGSTYEQYF	TGTGCCTGGAGAGGCCTTAGTGGAGGTTCTACCTACGAGCAGTACTTC
NA	NA	TRBV20-1	TRBJ2-1	CSARDSGAQFF	TGCAGTGCTAGAGATTCGGGGGCTCAGTTCTTC
medium-sized	NA	TRBV7-2	TRBJ1-2	CASSFEQASLYGYTF	TGTGCCAGCAGCTTCGAACAGGCCTCGCTCTATGGCTACACCTTC
NA	NA	TRBV4-1	TRBJ2-5	CASSQRAQETQYF	TGCGCCAGCAGCCAAAGGGCCCAAGAGACCCAGTACTTC
once	NA	TRBV13	TRBJ2-7	CASSLRRAGSYEQYF	TGTGCCAGCAGCTTAAGGAGGGCGGGCTCCTACGAGCAGTACTTC
NA	NA	TRBV6-5	TRBJ1-5	CASTGGALSNQPQHF	TGTGCCAGCACGGGAGGGGCTCTTAGCAATCAGCCCCAGCATTTT
NA	TRBD1	TRBV27	TRBJ1-1	CASSPPDRGFSEAFF	TGTGCCAGCAGTCCGCCGGACAGGGGGTTCTCTGAAGCTTTCTTT
NA	NA	TRBV25-1	TRBJ1-4	CASSEGDYPNDEKLFF	TGTGCCAGCAGTGAAGGGGACTACCCGAACGATGAAAAACTGTTTTTT
medium-sized	TRBD2	TRBV27	TRBJ2-7	CASSLIAGGVDEQYF	TGTGCCAGCAGTCTAATAGCGGGAGGGGTGGACGAGCAGTACTTC
NA	NA	TRBV5-6	TRBJ1-2	CASSPGTSETGYTF	TGTGCCAGCAGCCCGGGGACCTCGGAGACGGGCTACACCTTC
NA	TRBD2	TRBV28	TRBJ2-7	CASSTLGLAGGPAYEQYF	TGTGCCAGCAGTACCCTGGGACTAGCGGGAGGGCCAGCCTACGAGCAGTACTTC
once	TRBD1	TRBV19	TRBJ1-4	CASSIGTGGMSGEKLFF	TGTGCCAGTAGTATCGGGACAGGGGGCATGAGCGGTGAAAAACTGTTTTTT
NA	TRBD1	TRBV28	TRBJ1-1	CASSYQQGGYTEAFF	TGTGCCAGCAGTTACCAACAGGGGGGCTACACTGAAGCTTTCTTT
NA	TRBD2	TRBV4-3	TRBJ2-1	CASSQDRGGAPGGQFF	TGCGCCAGCAGCCAAGATCGGGGGGGGGCCCCCGGAGGGCAGTTCTTC
NA	NA	TRBV5-4	TRBJ2-7	CASSQDLGEQYF	TGCGCCAGCAGCCAAGATTTGGGCGAGCAGTACTTC